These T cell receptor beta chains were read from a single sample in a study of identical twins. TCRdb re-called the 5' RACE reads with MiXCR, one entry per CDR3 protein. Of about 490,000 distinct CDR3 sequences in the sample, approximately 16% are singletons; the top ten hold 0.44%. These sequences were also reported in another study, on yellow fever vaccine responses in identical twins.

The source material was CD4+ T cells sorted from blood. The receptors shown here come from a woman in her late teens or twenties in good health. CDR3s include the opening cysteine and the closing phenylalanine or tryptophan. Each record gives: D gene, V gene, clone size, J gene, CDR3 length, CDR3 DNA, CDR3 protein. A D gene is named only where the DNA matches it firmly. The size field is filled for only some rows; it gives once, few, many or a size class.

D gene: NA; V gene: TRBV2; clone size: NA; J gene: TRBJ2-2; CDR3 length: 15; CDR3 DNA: TGTGCCAGCACCTTGGGACCCGCGAACACCGGGGAGCTGTTTTTT; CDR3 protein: CASTLGPANTGELFF
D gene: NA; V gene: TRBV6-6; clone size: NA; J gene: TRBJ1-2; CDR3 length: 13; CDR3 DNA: TGTGCCAGCAGTCAAAGTTCCCTGGGGGGCTACACCTTC; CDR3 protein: CASSQSSLGGYTF
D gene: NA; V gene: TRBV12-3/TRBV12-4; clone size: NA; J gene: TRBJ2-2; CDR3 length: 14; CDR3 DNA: TGTGCCAGCACCTTCCGCGGGTTCAGCCCCGAGCTGTTTTTT; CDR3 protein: CASTFRGFSPELFF
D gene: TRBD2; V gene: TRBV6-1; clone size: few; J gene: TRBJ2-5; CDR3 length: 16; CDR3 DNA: TGTGCCAGCAGTACACTTCTAGCGGGAGGGCAAGAGACCCAGTACTTC; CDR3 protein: CASSTLLAGGQETQYF
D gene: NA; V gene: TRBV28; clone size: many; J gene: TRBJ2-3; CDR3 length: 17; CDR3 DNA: TGTGCCAGCAGTCCCGCCGTAGGGAGGGGGGGCACAGATACGCAGTATTTT; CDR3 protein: CASSPAVGRGGTDTQYF
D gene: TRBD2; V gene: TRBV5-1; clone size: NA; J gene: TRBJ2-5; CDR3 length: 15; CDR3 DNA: TGCGCCAGCAGCTTGAGATCTAGCGGAGAAGAGACCCAGTACTTC; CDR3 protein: CASSLRSSGEETQYF
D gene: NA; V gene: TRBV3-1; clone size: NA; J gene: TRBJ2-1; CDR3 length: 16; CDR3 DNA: TGTGCCAGCAGCACCACCGGGACTCTGCTGGGAAATGAGCAGTTCTTC; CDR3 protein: CASSTTGTLLGNEQFF
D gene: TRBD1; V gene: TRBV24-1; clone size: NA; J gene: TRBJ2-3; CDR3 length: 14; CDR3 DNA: TGTGCCTCGGGGACAGGCTCCTTCACAGATACGCAGTATTTT; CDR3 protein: CASGTGSFTDTQYF
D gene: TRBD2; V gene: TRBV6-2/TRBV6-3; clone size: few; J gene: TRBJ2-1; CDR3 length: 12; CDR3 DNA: TGTGCCAGCAGTTATTTGCGGGGGGAGCAGTTCTTC; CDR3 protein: CASSYLRGEQFF
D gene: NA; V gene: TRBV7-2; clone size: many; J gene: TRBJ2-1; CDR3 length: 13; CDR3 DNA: TGTGCCAGCAGCTGGAGTACGTACAATGAGCAGTTCTTC; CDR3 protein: CASSWSTYNEQFF
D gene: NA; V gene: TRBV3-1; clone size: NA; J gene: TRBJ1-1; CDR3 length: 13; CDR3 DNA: TGTGCCAGCAGCTCAAGGGGCAACACTGAAGCTTTCTTT; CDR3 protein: CASSSRGNTEAFF
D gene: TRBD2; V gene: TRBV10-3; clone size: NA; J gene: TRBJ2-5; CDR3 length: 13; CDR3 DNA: TGTGCCGCCGCGGCCGCTAGCGGCGAGACCCAGTACTTC; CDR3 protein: CAAAAASGETQYF
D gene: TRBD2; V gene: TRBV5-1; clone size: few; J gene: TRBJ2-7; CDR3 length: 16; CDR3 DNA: TGCGCCAGCAGCCCACGGGCGGGGGGGGCTTCCTACGAGCAGTACTTC; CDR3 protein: CASSPRAGGASYEQYF
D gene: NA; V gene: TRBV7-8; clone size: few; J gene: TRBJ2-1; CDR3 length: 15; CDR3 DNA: TGTGCCAGCAGCATAACAGGTCAGGGTAGCAATGAGCAGTTCTTC; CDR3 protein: CASSITGQGSNEQFF
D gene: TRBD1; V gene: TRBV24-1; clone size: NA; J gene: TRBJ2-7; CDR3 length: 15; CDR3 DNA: TGTGCCACCAGTGATACCAGACAGGGGACGGACGAGCAGTACTTC; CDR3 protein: CATSDTRQGTDEQYF
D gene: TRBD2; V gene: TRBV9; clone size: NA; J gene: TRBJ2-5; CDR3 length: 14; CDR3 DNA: TGTGCCAGCAGCCAGACTAGCGACCAAGAGACCCAGTACTTC; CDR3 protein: CASSQTSDQETQYF
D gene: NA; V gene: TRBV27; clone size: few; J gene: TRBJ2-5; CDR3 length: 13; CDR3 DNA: TGTGCCAGCAGTTTTCTGTGGGAAGAGACCCAGTACTTC; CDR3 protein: CASSFLWEETQYF
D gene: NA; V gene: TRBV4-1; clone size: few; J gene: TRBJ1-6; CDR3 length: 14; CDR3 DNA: TGCGCCAGCAGCTCTTGGGAGAATAATTCACCCCTCCACTTT; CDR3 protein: CASSSWENNSPLHF
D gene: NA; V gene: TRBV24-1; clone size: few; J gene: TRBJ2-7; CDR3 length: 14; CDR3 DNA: TGTGCCACCAGTGATTCAGTTCCGCCCTACGAGCAGTACTTC; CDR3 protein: CATSDSVPPYEQYF
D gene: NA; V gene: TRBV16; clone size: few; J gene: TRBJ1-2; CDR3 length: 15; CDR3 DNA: TGTGCCAGCAGCCTTAGGGGACTGGATTTGTATGGCTACACCTTC; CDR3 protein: CASSLRGLDLYGYTF
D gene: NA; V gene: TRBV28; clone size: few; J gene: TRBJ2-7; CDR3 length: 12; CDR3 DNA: TGTGCCAGCAGTTTTTGGGCCTACGAGCAGTACTTC; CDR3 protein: CASSFWAYEQYF
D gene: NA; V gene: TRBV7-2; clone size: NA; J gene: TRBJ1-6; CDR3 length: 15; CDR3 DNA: TGTGCCAGCAGCTTAATTGGGGACGGAAATTCACCCCTCCACTTT; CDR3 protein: CASSLIGDGNSPLHF
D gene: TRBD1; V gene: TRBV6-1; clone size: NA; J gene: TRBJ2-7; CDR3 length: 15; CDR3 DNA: TGTGCCAGCAGTCTCCATGGGACAGGGAACTACGAGCAGTACTTC; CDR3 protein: CASSLHGTGNYEQYF
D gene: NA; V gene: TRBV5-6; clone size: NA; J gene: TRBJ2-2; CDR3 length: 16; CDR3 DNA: TGTGCCAGCAGCGGAATGGGGCGGGGGAACACCGGGGAGCTGTTTTTT; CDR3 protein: CASSGMGRGNTGELFF
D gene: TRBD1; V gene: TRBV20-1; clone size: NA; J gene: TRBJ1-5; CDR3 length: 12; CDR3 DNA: TGCAGTGCTGGACAGGGCAATCAGCCCCAGCATTTT; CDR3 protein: CSAGQGNQPQHF
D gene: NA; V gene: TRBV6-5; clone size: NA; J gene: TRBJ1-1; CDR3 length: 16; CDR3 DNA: TGTGCCAGCAGTTACGGCCCCCGGGGGGTATTGCCTGAAGCTTTCTTT; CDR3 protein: CASSYGPRGVLPEAFF